The 21 T cell receptor beta chains given below trace back to one sample, sequenced in a study of identifying expanded T cells in peripheral blood. Profiled with immunoSEQ multiplex PCR; TCRdb holds only in-frame clones, not every one. The repertoire has 90,000 to 95,000 clones, 88% of them found once; the top ten carry approximately 5%. The source material was blood. The receptors originated from a person aged 18-70 years in good health.

The V gene is TRBV5-1, the J gene TRBJ2-5, with TRBD2 as a possible D gene (6 bases). CDR1 is SGHRS and CDR2 is YFSETQ in the germline V gene. The CDR3 runs 16 residues. The ends were cut back, 0 bases at V and 2 bases at J, with 14 bases in the middle. The CDR3 protein is CASSLAVGRGQETQYF. CDR3 DNA: TGCGCCAGCAGCTTGGCCGTGGGACGGGGGCAAGAGACCCAGTACTTC. The variable domain in full, completed from reference TRBV5-1 and TRBJ2-5, reads KAGVTQTPRYLIKTRGQQVTLSCSPISGHRSVSWYQQTPGQGLQFLFEYFSETQRNKGNFPGRFSGRQFSNSRSEMNVSTLELGDSALYLCASSLAVGRGQETQYFGPGTRLLVL.

The chain combines TRBV4-1 with TRBJ2-5; maybe TRBD2 (5 bases). V shed 3 bases and J shed 2 bases, with 22 bases lying between them. The CDR3 covers 18 residues. Germline CDR1 and CDR2: MGHRA and YSYEKL. The chain's CDR3 is CASSQGALGVVGQETQYF. In nucleotides, the CDR3 is TGCGCCAGCAGCCAGGGAGCATTGGGAGTCGTAGGGCAAGAGACCCAGTACTTC.

In this sample, this clone turned up once. CDR3 sequence (DNA): TGTGCCTGGAGTGGTGGATCTGGAAACACCATATATTTT. Translating it yields CAWSGGSGNTIYF. V gene TRBV30 combines with J gene TRBJ1-3; D gene uncertain. Germline lookup yields CDR1 GTSNPN and CDR2 SVGIG (reference sequence). V dropped 1 base and J dropped 1 base, with 5 bases sitting between them. The CDR3 extends over 13 amino acids.

CDR3 DNA sequence: TGTGCCAGCAGTTATCGGGAGTTCATCCCAGATACGCAGTATTTT. It yields the protein CASSYREFIPDTQYF. V and J are TRBV6-9 and TRBJ2-3; D is possibly TRBD2 (6 bases). The V end was cut by 2 bases, the J end by 4 bases, with 13 bases between. Germline V gene sequence: CDR1 MNHGY, CDR2 SVAAGI. This CDR3 region has 15 residues.

Only one count was recorded for this clone. CDR3 bases: TGTGCCAGCAGCACCAGGGTTGTTGAGCAGTACTTC. Translation: CASSTRVVEQYF. The gene calls are TRBV5-6 and TRBJ2-7, with a possible D match to TRBD1 (5 bases). V gave up 4 bases and J gave up 7 bases, with 12 bases separating them. The CDR3 loop spans 12 amino acids. CDR1 and CDR2 from the germline V gene are SGHDT and YYEEEE.

V usage is TRBV29-1 and J usage is TRBJ2-1; 10 bases are shared with TRBD2. Per germline, CDR1 SQVTM and CDR2 ANQGSEA. V was pared by 5 bases and J by 6 bases, with 7 bases of the junction left unmatched. The CDR3 spans 14 residues. The CDR3, as DNA: TGCAGCGTTATAGGAGCGGGAGGGGGCAATGAGCAGTTCTTC. It codes for CSVIGAGGGNEQFF.

V gene TRBV9 combines with J gene TRBJ2-1; 7 nucleotides line up with TRBD2. Germline lookup yields CDR1 SGDLS and CDR2 YYNGEE. The CDR3 spans 17 residues. The V gene end was trimmed by 3 bases and the J gene end by 7 bases; junction bases not matched to a gene: 16. The DNA of the CDR3 is TGTGCCAGCAGCGAAGAAACGGGGGGAAGTTTGGGGAATGAGCAGTTCTTC. Encoded protein: CASSEETGGSLGNEQFF.

V is TRBV7-5 and J is TRBJ1-2; TRBD1 reflects the table's D call only, with no check against the DNA. TRBV7-5 is classified as a pseudogene. The CDR3 covers 14 residues. The CDR3 sequence is CASSLTGGAGGYTF. In nucleotides, the CDR3 is TGTGCCAGCAGCTTAACAGGGGGCGCTGGTGGCTACACCTTC.

The chain combines TRBV6-1 with TRBJ2-5; D is perhaps TRBD1 or TRBD2 (5 bases each). With 7 bases removed from V and 7 bases from J, the gap between germline ends came to 19 bases. The CDR3 contains 14 residues. Germline values: CDR1 MNHNS, CDR2 SASEGT. CDR3 protein: CASMGVGQKGTQYF. In DNA, the CDR3 is TGTGCCAGCATGGGGGTGGGTCAAAAGGGGACCCAGTACTTC.

This clone was seen more than once but under ten times. The genes are TRBV7-8 and TRBJ1-2, with TRBD1 matching 10 bases. V trimming: 0 bases; J trimming: 4 bases; junction bases outside the gene matches: 5. Germline CDR1 reads SGHVS; CDR2 reads FQNEAQ. CDR3 length equals 16 residues. The CDR3 DNA is TGTGCCAGCAGCTTAGCGACAGGGACAGGGGCCTATGGCTACACCTTC. Residues: CASSLATGTGAYGYTF.

The chain carries TRBV7-3 and TRBJ2-1, with D possibly TRBD2 on 6 matching bases. The germline V gene has CDR1 SGHTA and CDR2 FQGTGA. CDR3 length: 13 residues. Trimming removed 2 bases from V and 9 bases from J, with 11 bases in between. The CDR3 nucleotides read TGTGCCAGCAGCTTAGAGGCGCGGGGTGAGCAGTTCTTC. Residues: CASSLEARGEQFF.

The rearrangement links TRBV6-6 to TRBJ1-1; D unresolved. Trimming shortened V by 5 bases and J by 0 bases, and 13 bases separated the two germline ends. Germline V lookup: CDR1 MNHNY, CDR2 SVGAGI (reference sequence). This CDR3 region has 15 residues. This CDR3 reads CASSRNWEMNTEAFF. As DNA, the CDR3 is TGTGCCAGCAGTCGAAACTGGGAGATGAACACTGAAGCTTTCTTT.

The chain uses TRBV7-9 and TRBJ1-2, with D unclear. The germline gives CDR1 SEHNR, CDR2 FQNEAQ (reference sequence). The V end lost 5 bases, the J end lost 5 bases, and 12 bases lay between the germline ends. The CDR3 totals 13 residues. DNA of the CDR3: TGTGCCAGCAGCCAACCAGGAGGGTATGGCTACACCTTC. It translates to CASSQPGGYGYTF.

The chain combines TRBV4-3 with TRBJ2-7; 10 bases agree with TRBD1. This CDR3 contains 16 residues. After removal of 1 base from V and 4 bases from J, the junction contained 7 bases not matched to a gene. Germline V gives CDR1 LGHNA, CDR2 YSLEER. The DNA of the CDR3 is TGCGCCAGCAGCCAAGGGGCCGGGACAGGGGCTTACGAGCAGTACTTC. It translates to CASSQGAGTGAYEQYF.

The chain joins TRBV11-2 to TRBJ2-7; possible D gene TRBD1, 6 bases. There are 15 residues in the CDR3. The germline V gene encodes CDR1 SGHAT and CDR2 FQNNGV. Trimming took off 5 bases at V and 0 bases at J, with 14 bases between the two ends. CDR3 bases: TGTGCCAGCAGCCTCCGGGACACCAGCTCCTACGAGCAGTACTTC. Its translation is CASSLRDTSSYEQYF. The variable domain in full, with the rest retrieved from reference TRBV11-2 and TRBJ2-7, is EAGVAQSPRYKIIEKRQSVAFWCNPISGHATLYWYQQILGQGPKLLIQFQNNGVVDDSQLPKDRFSAERLKGVDSTLKIQPAKLEDSAVYLCASSLRDTSSYEQYFGPGTRLTVT.

The rearrangement links TRBV15 to TRBJ1-6; TRBD1 matches at 8 bases. CDR3 size: 14 residues. CDR1 and CDR2 from the germline V gene are LNHNV and YYDKDF (reference sequence). V lost 3 bases, J lost 8 bases, and 3 bases stayed unmatched. The CDR3 DNA follows: TGTGCCACCAGCAGCAGGGGGCACGATTCACCCCTCCACTTT. Translation: CATSSRGHDSPLHF. The entire variable domain, with the rest obtained from reference TRBV15 and TRBJ1-6, is as follows: DAMVIQNPRYQVTQFGKPVTLSCSQTLNHNVMYWYQQKSSQAPKLLFHYYDKDFNNEADTPDNFQSRRPNTSFCFLDIRSPGLGDTAMYLCATSSRGHDSPLHFGNGTRLTVT.

The chain is built from TRBV27 and TRBJ1-1; TRBD1 might be the D (5 bases). This CDR3 has 14 residues. Per germline, CDR1 MNHEY and CDR2 SMNVEV (reference sequence). V shed 6 bases and J shed 1 base, with 12 bases lying between them. CDR3 sequence (DNA): TGTGCCAGCAGCCGAGGCGGGGGGAACACTGAAGCTTTCTTT. Its protein product is CASSRGGGNTEAFF.

The V gene is TRBV9, the J gene TRBJ1-3, with D perhaps TRBD1 (6 bases). The V gene's germline CDR1 is SGDLS and CDR2 YYNGEE. The V gene lost 4 bases and the J gene lost 2 bases, with 13 bases spanning the gap. The CDR3 is 15 residues long. The CDR3 region has the DNA TGTGCCAGCAGCTCTCTTGGGGGCGCTGGAAACACCATATATTTT. Amino acids: CASSSLGGAGNTIYF. The full variable domain, with the rest looked up from reference TRBV9 and TRBJ1-3, is DSGVTQTPKHLITATGQRVTLRCSPRSGDLSVYWYQQSLDQGLQFLIQYYNGEERAKGNILERFSAQQFPDLHSELNLSSLELGDSALYFCASSSLGGAGNTIYFGEGSWLTVV.

The rearrangement joins TRBV19 to TRBJ2-7; 9 nucleotides align to TRBD2. The CDR3 covers 13 residues. The germline CDR1 and CDR2 sequences are LNHDA and SQIVND (reference sequence). The ends lost 3 bases at V and 5 bases at J; junction bases unmatched: 2. The CDR3 nucleotides are TGTGCCAGTAGTATCGGACTAGCGAACGAGCAGTACTTC. Protein sequence: CASSIGLANEQYF.

The gene calls are TRBV11-2 and TRBJ2-5; TRBD2 agrees at 7 bases. Trimming removed 5 bases from V and 7 bases from J; junction bases left unmatched: 4. CDR1 and CDR2 from the germline V gene are SGHAT and FQNNGV. The CDR3 loop spans 12 amino acids. CDR3 DNA sequence: TGTGCCAGCAGCCAAACGGGGGGGACCCAGTACTTC. It is translated as CASSQTGGTQYF.

This clone was recorded only once. This chain uses TRBV30 with TRBJ2-7; D is uncertain. The CDR3 length is 14 residues. Germline V gene data show CDR1 as GTSNPN and CDR2 as SVGIG (reference sequence). Trimming left V 2 bases short and J 6 bases short, with 17 bases between. Here the CDR3 reads CAWSFMLFVSEQYF. The DNA of the CDR3 is TGTGCCTGGAGTTTCATGCTTTTCGTGTCCGAGCAGTACTTC.